These T cell receptor beta chains were read from a single sample in a study of T cell responses to AZD1222 COVID-19 vaccine. Clones were sequenced by immunoSEQ multiplex PCR, and TCRdb holds only the in-frame ones, with some missing. Of roughly 100,000 clones in the sample, about 90% were seen once. Sequencing was performed on peripheral blood, taken on day 0 of AZD1222 vaccination. The source of these receptors is an adult in good health. The CDR3 runs from the conserved cysteine through the conserved F or W. A D gene is named only where the DNA matches it firmly. Size tells how often a clone was seen (once, few, many) or the class of an expanded clone, and some rows leave it out.

abundance	d_gene	v_gene	len	j_gene	CDR3nt	CDR3aa
-	-	TRBV20-1	10	TRBJ1-1	TGCAGTGCTATAGGGTCTGAAGCTTTCTTT	CSAIGSEAFF
-	TRBD2	TRBV5-4	14	TRBJ2-7	TGTGCCAGCAGCCCGGGACTAGAAGATTACGAGCAGTACTTC	CASSPGLEDYEQYF
-	-	TRBV29-1	10	TRBJ1-2	TGCAGCGTTGGGAGGCGGAAGGACACCTTC	CSVGRRKDTF
once	-	TRBV11-2	14	TRBJ1-1	TGTGCCAGCAGCGTACAGGCCCCGAACACTGAAGCTTTCTTT	CASSVQAPNTEAFF
-	TRBD2	TRBV7-6	16	TRBJ2-3	TGTGCCAGCAGCTCGGTAGCGGGAGGGCCTACAGATACGCAGTATTTT	CASSSVAGGPTDTQYF
-	-	TRBV6-5	13	TRBJ1-5	TGTGCCAGCAGTCCCCAGTGGGATCAGCCCCAGCATTTT	CASSPQWDQPQHF
-	-	TRBV5-1	15	TRBJ2-1	TGCGCCAGCAGCTTGGCCGGGTTGCTGGACAATGAGCAGTTCTTC	CASSLAGLLDNEQFF
-	-	TRBV28	14	TRBJ2-5	TGTGCCAGCAGCCTGGGGCGGTTGCAAGAGACCCAGTACTTC	CASSLGRLQETQYF
-	TRBD2	TRBV9	16	TRBJ2-1	TGTGCCAGCAGCGTAGGACTAGCGGGAGTGTTGGATGAGCAGTTCTTC	CASSVGLAGVLDEQFF
-	-	TRBV15	14	TRBJ1-5	TGTGCCACCAGCAGAGGGACGAGCAATCAGCCCCAGCATTTT	CATSRGTSNQPQHF
-	TRBD2	TRBV20-1	16	TRBJ2-3	TGCAGTGCTAGTCCACTGACTAGCGAAAGCACAGATACGCAGTATTTT	CSASPLTSESTDTQYF
-	TRBD1	TRBV28	14	TRBJ1-2	TGTGCCAGCAGTTCCCTGGGACAGGGAGATGGCTACACCTTC	CASSSLGQGDGYTF
-	-	TRBV10-3	13	TRBJ1-6	TGTGCCATCAGTGAGATGGATAATTCACCCCTCCACTTT	CAISEMDNSPLHF
few	TRBD1	TRBV24-1	15	TRBJ1-2	TGTGCCACCAGTGGGGCCGAAACAGGGGACTATGGCTACACCTTC	CATSGAETGDYGYTF
-	TRBD1	TRBV19	14	TRBJ1-2	TGTGCCAGTAGTTTTACCGGGACAGGGCATGGCTACACCTTC	CASSFTGTGHGYTF
-	-	TRBV6-2/TRBV6-3	16	TRBJ1-5	TGTGCCAGCAGCCAGGGACGGTTGGGCGGCAATCAGCCCCAGCATTTT	CASSQGRLGGNQPQHF
once	TRBD1	TRBV10-3	19	TRBJ1-1	TGTGCCATCAGTGTTTCTCCGGGACAGGGTCCCGGAAAGAACACTGAAGCTTTCTTT	CAISVSPGQGPGKNTEAFF
-	-	TRBV10-1	15	TRBJ1-4	TGCGCCAGCACCTTCCACAGGGTAACTAATGAAAAACTGTTTTTT	CASTFHRVTNEKLFF
-	TRBD2	TRBV19	14	TRBJ2-1	TGTGCCAGTAGTACGGGACTAGCTAAGAATGAGCAGTTCTTC	CASSTGLAKNEQFF
-	-	TRBV6-5	16	TRBJ2-7	TGTGCCAGCAGTTACTCGGCAGCTCGAACTTCCTACGAGCAGTACTTC	CASSYSAARTSYEQYF
once	-	TRBV10-2	16	TRBJ2-7	TGCGCCAGCAGTGAAAGGGGCGGCCTCGTCGCCTACGAGCAGTACTTC	CASSERGGLVAYEQYF
-	-	TRBV6-2/TRBV6-3	14	TRBJ1-5	TGTGCCAGCAGTCACCGGGATTACAATCAGCCCCAGCATTTT	CASSHRDYNQPQHF
-	-	TRBV7-2	12	TRBJ2-3	TGTGCCAGCAGCGCCACTGTGGATACGCAGTATTTT	CASSATVDTQYF
medium-sized	-	TRBV7-7	16	TRBJ2-3	TGTGCTAGCAGCTTAGGTCAGGTGGGATTCACAGATACGCAGTATTTT	CASSLGQVGFTDTQYF